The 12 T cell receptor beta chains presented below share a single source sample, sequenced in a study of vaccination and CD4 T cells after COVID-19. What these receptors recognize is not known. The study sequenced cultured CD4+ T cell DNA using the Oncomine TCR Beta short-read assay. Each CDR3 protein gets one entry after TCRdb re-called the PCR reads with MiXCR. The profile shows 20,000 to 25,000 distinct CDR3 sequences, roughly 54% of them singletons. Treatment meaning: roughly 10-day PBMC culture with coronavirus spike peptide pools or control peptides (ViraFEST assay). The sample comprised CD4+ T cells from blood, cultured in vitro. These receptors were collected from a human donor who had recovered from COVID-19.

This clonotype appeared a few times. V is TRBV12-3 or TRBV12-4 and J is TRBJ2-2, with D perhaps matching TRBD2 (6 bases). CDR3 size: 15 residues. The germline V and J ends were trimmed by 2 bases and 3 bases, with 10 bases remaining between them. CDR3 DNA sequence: TGTGCCAGCAGTTTACAGGGCGGGGACACCGGGGAGCTGTTTTTT. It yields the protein CASSLQGGDTGELFF.

The CDR3 sequence: CASSLGLASRGATDTQYF. The CDR3 DNA sequence: TGTGCCAGCAGTCTTGGACTAGCGTCCCGCGGGGCTACAGATACGCAGTATTTT. The chain couples TRBV6-1 to TRBJ2-3; 9 bases are a match to TRBD2. The CDR3 has 18 residues. J was trimmed by 3 bases and V by 5 bases; bases with no gene match: 15. The V gene's germline CDR1 is MNHNS and CDR2 SASEGT.

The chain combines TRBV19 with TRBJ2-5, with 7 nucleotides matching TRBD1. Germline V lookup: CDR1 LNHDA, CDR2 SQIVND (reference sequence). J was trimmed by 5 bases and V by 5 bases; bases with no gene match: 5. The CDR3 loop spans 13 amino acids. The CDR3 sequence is CASSQGVLETQYF. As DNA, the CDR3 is TGTGCCAGTAGTCAGGGGGTTCTGGAGACCCAGTACTTC.

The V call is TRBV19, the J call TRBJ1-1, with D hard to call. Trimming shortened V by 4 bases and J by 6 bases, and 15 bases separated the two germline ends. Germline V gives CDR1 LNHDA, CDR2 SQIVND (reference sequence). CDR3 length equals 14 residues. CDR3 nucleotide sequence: TGTGCCAGTAGTACCCGGAGGCCAGTAGCTGAAGCTTTCTTT. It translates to CASSTRRPVAEAFF.

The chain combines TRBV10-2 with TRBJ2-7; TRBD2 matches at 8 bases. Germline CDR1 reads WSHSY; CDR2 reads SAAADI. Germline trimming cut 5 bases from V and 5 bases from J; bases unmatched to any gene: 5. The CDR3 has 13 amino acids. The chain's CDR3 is CASSLAGYDEQYF. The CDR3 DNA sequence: TGCGCCAGCAGTTTAGCGGGATACGACGAGCAGTACTTC.

The CDR3 is CASGGMATEAFF. CDR3 bases: TGTGCCAGCGGGGGTATGGCAACTGAAGCTTTCTTT. V and J are TRBV7-9 and TRBJ1-1; tentative D call: TRBD1 (5 bases). Germline CDR1 is SEHNR and CDR2 is FQNEAQ (reference sequence). V shed 8 bases and J shed 5 bases, with 12 bases lying between them. The CDR3 runs to 12 residues.

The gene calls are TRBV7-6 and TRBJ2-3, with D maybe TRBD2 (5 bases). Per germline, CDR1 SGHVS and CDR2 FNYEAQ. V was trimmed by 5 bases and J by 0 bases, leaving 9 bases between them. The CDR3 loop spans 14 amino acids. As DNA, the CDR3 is TGTGCCAGCAGCCAAGCGGACAGCACAGATACGCAGTATTTT. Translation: CASSQADSTDTQYF.

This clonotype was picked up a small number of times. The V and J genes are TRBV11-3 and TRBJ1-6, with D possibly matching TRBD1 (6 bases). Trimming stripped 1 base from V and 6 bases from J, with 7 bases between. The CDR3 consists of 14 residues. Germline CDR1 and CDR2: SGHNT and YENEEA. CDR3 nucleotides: TGTGCCAGCAGCTTAGGGGGGGCTAATTCACCCCTCCACTTT. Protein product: CASSLGGANSPLHF.

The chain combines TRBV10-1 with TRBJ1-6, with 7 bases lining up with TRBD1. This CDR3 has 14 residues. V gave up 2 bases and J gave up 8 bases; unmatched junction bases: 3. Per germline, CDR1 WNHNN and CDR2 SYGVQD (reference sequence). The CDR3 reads CASSEGTDYSPLHF. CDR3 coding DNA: TGCGCCAGCAGTGAGGGGACAGACTATTCACCCCTCCACTTT.

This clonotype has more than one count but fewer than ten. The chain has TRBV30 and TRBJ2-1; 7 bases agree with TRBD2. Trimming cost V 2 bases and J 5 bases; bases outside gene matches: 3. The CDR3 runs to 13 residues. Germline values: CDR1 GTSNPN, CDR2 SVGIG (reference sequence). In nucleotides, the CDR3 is TGTGCCTGGAGTAGCGGGAATAACAATGAGCAGTTCTTC. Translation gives CAWSSGNNNEQFF.

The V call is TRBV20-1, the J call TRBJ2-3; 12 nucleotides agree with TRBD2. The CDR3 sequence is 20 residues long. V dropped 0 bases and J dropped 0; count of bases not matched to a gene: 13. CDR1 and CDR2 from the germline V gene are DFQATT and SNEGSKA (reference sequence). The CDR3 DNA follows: TGCAGTGCTAGAGATGGGGGACTAGCGGGTTTACTCACTAGCACAGATACGCAGTATTTT. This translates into CSARDGGLAGLLTSTDTQYF.

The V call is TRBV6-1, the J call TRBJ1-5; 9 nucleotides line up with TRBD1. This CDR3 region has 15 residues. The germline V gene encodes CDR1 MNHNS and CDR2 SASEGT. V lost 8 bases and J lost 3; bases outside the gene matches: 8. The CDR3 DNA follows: TGTGCCAGCTCCCCGGGACAGGGTCACAATCAGCCCCAGCATTTT. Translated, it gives CASSPGQGHNQPQHF.